One sample yielded the 7 T cell receptor beta chains listed below, sequenced in a study of cytomegalovirus exposure and HLA in healthy donors. Primers included in the PCR were 60 Vbeta and 13 Jbeta primers. The data were produced by immunoSEQ multiplex PCR, yet TCRdb's version contains in-frame clones alone and is incomplete. The sample has around 110,000 clones, 75% to 85% seen once; the top ten hold 3.5% to 4.5%. Sequences were obtained from PBMCs. The receptors shown here come from a man aged 25-45 years in good health and CMV-seropositive.

The chain combines TRBV2 with TRBJ2-5; D perhaps matches TRBD2 (6 bases). Trimming took 3 bases from V and 4 from J, leaving 12 bases between them. Germline V gene lookup returns CDR1 SNHLY and CDR2 FYNNEI. The CDR3 totals 14 residues. The CDR3 nucleotides read TGTGCCAGCAGTGAGGTAACGGGGGTAGAGACCCAGTACTTC. This encodes CASSEVTGVETQYF.

J is TRBJ1-2 and V is TRBV18; D is unresolved. Per germline, CDR1 KGHSH and CDR2 LQKENI. The CDR3 sequence is 15 residues long. With 6 bases removed from V and 6 bases from J, the gap between germline ends came to 20 bases. The chain's CDR3 is CASSTRRRGRDGYTF. Here the CDR3 DNA reads TGTGCCAGCTCGACCCGACGGCGGGGAAGGGATGGCTACACCTTC.

The rearrangement links TRBV11-2 to TRBJ1-5, with 7 positions matching TRBD1. Losses at the gene ends were 1 base for V and 3 bases for J; bases not matched to a gene: 9. CDR3 length equals 17 residues. Germline V CDR1 and CDR2: SGHAT, FQNNGV. CDR3 amino acids: CASSLGGGRANNQPQHF. In DNA, the CDR3 is TGTGCCAGCAGCTTAGGAGGGGGCAGGGCCAACAATCAGCCCCAGCATTTT.

There are a few counts of this clone. The rearrangement joins TRBV21-1 to TRBJ1-1; TRBD1, as called in the table, went unchecked against the DNA. TRBV21-1 is assigned pseudogene status. The CDR3 is 16 residues long. The CDR3 DNA is TGTGCCAGCAGGTCGACAAGAAAAGCCCTGAACACTGAAGCTTTCTTT. It codes for CASRSTRKALNTEAFF.

V is TRBV29-1 and J is TRBJ1-1; D is perhaps TRBD1 (5 bases). The CDR3 covers 13 residues. V was clipped by 4 bases and J by 4 bases, with 13 bases between them. CDR1 and CDR2 from the germline V gene are SQVTM and ANQGSEA. CDR3 DNA: TGCAGCGTTGTGGACAACTTCGGCACTGAAGCTTTCTTT. This codes for CSVVDNFGTEAFF.

A note on this clone: At one end the junction does not follow the germline gene, possibly because of a read error. The chain links TRBV4-1 to TRBJ2-5; D is unclear. The CDR3 is 13 amino acids. Germline CDR1 MGHRA, CDR2 YSYEKL. CDR3 region: CASSQDPEEAQYF. Here the CDR3 DNA reads TGCGCCAGCAGCCAAGATCCGGAAGAGGCCCAGTACTTC.

This clone appeared a few times. The genes are TRBV2 and TRBJ2-7; 11 nucleotides line up with TRBD1. CDR3 size: 14 residues. Germline CDR1 is SNHLY and CDR2 is FYNNEI. V lost 3 bases to trimming and J lost 5 bases; unmatched junction nucleotides: 3. This CDR3 reads CASSEDRGHDEQYF. CDR3 in DNA: TGTGCCAGCAGTGAGGACAGGGGGCATGACGAGCAGTACTTC.